Below are 9 T cell receptor beta chains sequenced from a single sample in a study of graft-versus-host responses after intestinal transplantation. Libraries were prepared by immunoSEQ multiplex PCR; TCRdb keeps only in-frame clonotypes and omits some of them. The sample yields under 20,000 clones, roughly nine tenths seen once. The specimen comprised PBMCs, sampled less than 240 days after intestinal transplant. Receptors were obtained from a human patient who received an intestinal transplant, so some T cells may come from the graft donor.

The V gene is TRBV11-2, the J gene TRBJ2-2; either TRBD1 or TRBD2 may fit D (5 bases each). V was clipped by 3 bases and J by 6 bases, with 14 bases between them. The CDR3 covers 15 residues. Per the germline V gene, CDR1 is SGHAT and CDR2 is FQNNGV. The CDR3 here is CASSFMGVPPGELFF. The CDR3 DNA follows: TGTGCCAGCAGCTTTATGGGGGTACCCCCCGGGGAGCTGTTTTTT.

This clone has only one observation. V gene TRBV7-6 combines with J gene TRBJ2-7; unclear D gene. The CDR3 has 16 residues. The V gene lost 2 bases and the J gene lost 5 bases, with 19 bases spanning the gap. Germline CDR1 reads SGHVS; CDR2 reads FNYEAQ. CDR3 DNA sequence: TGTGCCAGCAGCTTAAGTGGTGCGCAAAAGATAGACGAGCAGTACTTC. It encodes CASSLSGAQKIDEQYF. The full variable domain, completed using reference TRBV7-6 and TRBJ2-7, is GAGVSQSPRYKVTKRGQDVALRCDPISGHVSLYWYRQALGQGPEFLTYFNYEAQQDKSGLPNDRFSAERPEGSISTLTIQRTEQRDSAMYRCASSLSGAQKIDEQYFGPGTRLTVT.

This clone was observed a few times. This chain links TRBV5-1 with TRBJ2-1; no definite D call. The ends were cut back, 4 bases at V and 4 bases at J, with 24 bases in the middle. The CDR3 spans 18 residues. In germline, CDR1 is SGHRS, CDR2 YFSETQ. The DNA for the CDR3 is TGCGCCAGCAGCGTAACCCCACTGGCATCCACCTTATACAATGAGCAGTTCTTC. Its translation: CASSVTPLASTLYNEQFF. The whole variable domain, remainder taken from reference TRBV5-1 and TRBJ2-1, is KAGVTQTPRYLIKTRGQQVTLSCSPISGHRSVSWYQQTPGQGLQFLFEYFSETQRNKGNFPGRFSGRQFSNSRSEMNVSTLELGDSALYLCASSVTPLASTLYNEQFFGPGTRLTVL.

V gene TRBV7-3 combines with J gene TRBJ2-6; 9 bases are shared with TRBD1. This CDR3 region has 17 residues. Germline lookup yields CDR1 SGHTA and CDR2 FQGTGA. J was trimmed by 0 bases and V by 5 bases; bases with no gene match: 5. CDR3 region: CASSLTGGISGANVLTF. DNA of the CDR3: TGTGCCAGCAGCCTGACAGGGGGGATCTCTGGGGCCAACGTCCTGACTTTC.

V and J are TRBV7-8 and TRBJ2-3; 12 positions match TRBD2. Germline CDR1 SGHVS, CDR2 FQNEAQ. The CDR3 extends over 15 amino acids. V trimming: 3 bases; J trimming: 4 bases; junction bases outside the gene matches: 2. The CDR3 sequence: CASSLGLAGPDTQYF. CDR3 DNA sequence: TGTGCCAGCAGCTTGGGACTAGCGGGTCCAGATACGCAGTATTTT.

The CDR3 protein is CAIAGDPYNSPLHF. In DNA form, the CDR3 reads TGTGCCATCGCAGGGGATCCATATAATTCACCCCTCCACTTT. The J gene is TRBJ1-6, the V gene TRBV10-3; weak D call: TRBD1 (6 bases). Trimming removed 8 bases at V and 4 bases at J, with 12 bases between. The CDR3 is made up of 14 amino acids. Germline loops: CDR1 ENHRY, CDR2 SYGVKD.

The chain links TRBV4-2 to TRBJ2-1, with D possibly matching TRBD2 (6 bases). CDR1 is LGHNA, CDR2 YNFKEQ, per germline. The CDR3 has 13 residues. V dropped 4 bases and J dropped 9 bases, with 13 bases sitting between them. This chain's CDR3 is CASSRSSEGEQFF. CDR3 DNA sequence: TGTGCCAGCAGCCGATCCTCGGAGGGTGAGCAGTTCTTC.

V gene TRBV11-2 combines with J gene TRBJ2-3; TRBD2 might be the D (5 bases). Trimming shortened V by 4 bases and J by 5 bases, and 13 bases separated the two germline ends. The germline CDR1 and CDR2 sequences are SGHAT and FQNNGV. CDR3 length: 14 amino acids. CDR3 region: CASSSHRAGDTQYF. DNA of the CDR3: TGTGCCAGCAGCTCCCACCGGGCGGGAGATACGCAGTATTTT.

The chain combines TRBV5-6 with TRBJ1-4, with 9 bases that match TRBD1. V was pared by 6 bases and J by 12 bases, with 15 bases of the junction left unmatched. The CDR3 extends over 15 amino acids. From germline, CDR1 is SGHDT and CDR2 YYEEEE. CDR3 protein: CASNELNRGPRELFF. As DNA, the CDR3 is TGTGCCAGCAACGAACTCAACAGGGGGCCGAGGGAACTGTTTTTT.